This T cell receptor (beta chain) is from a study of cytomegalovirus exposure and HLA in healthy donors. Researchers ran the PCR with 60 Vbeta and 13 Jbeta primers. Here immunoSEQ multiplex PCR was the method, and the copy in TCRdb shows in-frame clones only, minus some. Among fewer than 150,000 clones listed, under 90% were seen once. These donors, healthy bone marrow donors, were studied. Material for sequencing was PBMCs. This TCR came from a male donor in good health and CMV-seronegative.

The CDR3 DNA sequence: TGTGCCAGCAGTTTATCAGTGGGAGGCGGTGAGCAGTTCTTC. Protein sequence: CASSLSVGGGEQFF. The V gene is TRBV27, the J gene TRBJ2-1, with D perhaps TRBD2 (6 bases). The CDR3 length is 14 residues. Trimming removed 0 bases at V and 9 bases at J, with 12 bases between. In germline, CDR1 is MNHEY, CDR2 SMNVEV (reference sequence).